The 4 T cell receptor beta chains in this list originate from one sample, sequenced in a study of CD8+ T cells in alopecia areata. Reverse transcription of extracted RNA yielded cDNA, which provided the sequencing template. TCRdb's table, derived via immunoSEQ multiplex PCR, lists solely in-frame clones and lacks some. Here the sample spans over 150,000 clones, about 60% being singletons. This sample's treatment: oral pan-JAK inhibitor, 5-10 mg twice daily. The specimen comprised CD8+ T cells sorted from blood, sampled at week 24, from a patient treated with tofacitinib. The receptors shown here come from a human donor with alopecia areata.

The rearrangement links TRBV30 to TRBJ2-3; no firm D call. In germline, CDR1 is GTSNPN, CDR2 SVGIG (reference sequence). V dropped 2 bases and J dropped 5 bases, with 17 bases sitting between them. This CDR3 has 15 amino acids. Written as DNA, the CDR3 is TGTGCCTGGAGTCCCACGATCCCGTCTGAAGATACGCAGTATTTT. Amino acids: CAWSPTIPSEDTQYF.

The rearrangement links TRBV28 to TRBJ1-2; tentatively, D is TRBD1 (6 bases). The V end lost 5 bases, the J end lost 2 bases, and 15 bases lay between the germline ends. This CDR3 region has 15 residues. Per germline, CDR1 MDHEN and CDR2 SYDVKM. The CDR3 DNA reads TGTGCCAGCAGTAAAATAACCACAGGGAACTATGGCTACACCTTC. It specifies CASSKITTGNYGYTF.

V gene TRBV7-8 combines with J gene TRBJ2-3, with D unclear. CDR1 and CDR2 from the germline V gene are SGHVS and FQNEAQ. The CDR3 covers 15 residues. Trimming left V 2 bases short and J 0 bases short, with 9 bases between. This CDR3 is CASSLTTRSTDTQYF. Here the CDR3 DNA reads TGTGCCAGCAGCTTAACAACCAGAAGCACAGATACGCAGTATTTT. The entire variable domain, with the rest obtained from reference TRBV7-8 and TRBJ2-3, is as follows: GAGVSQSPRYKVAKRGQDVALRCDPISGHVSLFWYQQALGQGPEFLTYFQNEAQLDKSGLPSDRFFAERPEGSVSTLKIQRTQQEDSAVYLCASSLTTRSTDTQYFGPGTRLTVL.

This clone was picked up a small number of times. The chain employs TRBV7-7 and TRBJ2-2; perhaps TRBD1 as D (6 bases). The CDR3 runs to 11 residues. Germline V gene lookup returns CDR1 SSHAT and CDR2 FNYEAQ (reference sequence). CDR3 DNA sequence: TGTGCTACCAGGGGCACCGGGGAGCTGTTTTTT. Encoded protein: CATRGTGELFF.